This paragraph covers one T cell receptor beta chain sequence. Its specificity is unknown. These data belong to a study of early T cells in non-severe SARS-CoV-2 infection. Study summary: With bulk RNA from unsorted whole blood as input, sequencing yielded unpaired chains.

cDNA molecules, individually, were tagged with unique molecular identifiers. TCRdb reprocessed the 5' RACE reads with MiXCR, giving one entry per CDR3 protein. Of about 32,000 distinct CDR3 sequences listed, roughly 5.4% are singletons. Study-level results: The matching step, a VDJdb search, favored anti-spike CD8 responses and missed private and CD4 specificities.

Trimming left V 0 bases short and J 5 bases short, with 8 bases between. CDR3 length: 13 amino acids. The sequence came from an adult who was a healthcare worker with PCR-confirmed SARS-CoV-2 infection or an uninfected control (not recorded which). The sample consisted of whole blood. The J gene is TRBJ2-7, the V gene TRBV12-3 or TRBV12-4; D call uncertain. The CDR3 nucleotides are TGTGCCAGCAGTTTAGCGCTGGCAGACGAGCAGTACTTC. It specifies CASSLALADEQYF.